The next 24 T cell receptor beta chains were all read from a single sample in a study of CD8+ T cells in alopecia areata. Sequencing relied on a cDNA template that was reverse transcribed from extracted RNA. This table comes from immunoSEQ multiplex PCR, and its TCRdb copy is limited to in-frame clones, with some not included. The sample records some 210,000 clones, more than 60% being singletons. The sample's treatment: oral pan-JAK inhibitor, 5-10 mg twice daily. The starting material was CD4+ T cells sorted from blood, obtained at week 44, from a patient treated with tofacitinib. Receptors were obtained from a human donor with alopecia areata.

CDR3 nucleotide sequence: TGTGCCAGCAGCTTAGGAGGGAGCTACCAAGAGACCCAGTACTTC. Its protein is CASSLGGSYQETQYF. V gene TRBV7-7 combines with J gene TRBJ2-5; D possibly corresponds to TRBD2 (5 bases). Germline CDR1 is SSHAT and CDR2 is FNYEAQ (reference sequence). CDR3 length equals 15 residues. The ends were cut back, 1 base at V and 0 bases at J, with 9 bases in the middle.

This clone came up once. CDR3 DNA sequence: TGCAGCGTTGCATATATGACTTACAATGAGCAGTTCTTC. This sequence encodes CSVAYMTYNEQFF. The gene calls are TRBV29-1 and TRBJ2-1; D is ambiguous. CDR3 length equals 13 residues. Germline loops: CDR1 SQVTM, CDR2 ANQGSEA. Trimming cost V 4 bases and J 4 bases, with 11 bases left between them.

This clone was picked up a small number of times. The CDR3 sequence: CASSLREAAETQYF. CDR3 in DNA: TGCGCCAGCAGCTTGCGGGAAGCGGCGGAGACCCAGTACTTC. This sequence joins TRBV5-1 and TRBJ2-5; a weak D match, TRBD2 (5 bases). Germline V gene sequence: CDR1 SGHRS, CDR2 YFSETQ. The length of the CDR3 is 14 residues. V lost 1 base, J lost 5 bases, and 12 bases lay in between.

V gene TRBV11-2 combines with J gene TRBJ1-6, with unresolved D. Germline V gene data show CDR1 as SGHAT and CDR2 as FQNNGV. This CDR3 has 15 amino acids. Trimming pared 5 bases from V and 5 bases from J, leaving 13 bases between. CDR3 sequence (DNA): TGTGCCAGCAGCCCGACACGCCAGAATAATTCACCCCTCCACTTT. Amino acid sequence: CASSPTRQNNSPLHF.

The chain couples TRBV7-3 to TRBJ2-1; TRBD2 aligns across 8 bases. The length of the CDR3 is 16 residues. CDR1 SGHTA and CDR2 FQGTGA come from the germline V gene. The V gene end was trimmed by 5 bases and the J gene end by 7 bases; junction bases not matched to a gene: 13. The CDR3 DNA is TGTGCCAGCAGCCCCCGAGACGGGGGGGCATTTAATGAGCAGTTCTTC. It is translated as CASSPRDGGAFNEQFF.

The rearrangement joins TRBV25-1 to TRBJ1-1; no clear D gene. Germline V gene data show CDR1 as MGHDK and CDR2 as SYGVNS. The length of the CDR3 is 12 residues. V was cut by 6 bases and J by 0 bases, with 5 bases left in between. The CDR3 reads CASRPMNTEAFF. As DNA, the CDR3 is TGTGCCAGCAGGCCTATGAACACTGAAGCTTTCTTT.

The chain combines TRBV29-1 with TRBJ2-1; a possible D gene is TRBD2 (6 bases). Germline-derived CDR1 and CDR2 are SQVTM and ANQGSEA. The CDR3 has 14 residues. V was pared by 6 bases and J by 6 bases, with 18 bases between. CDR3 DNA sequence: TGCAGCGTCTCCGTCCGGGGGTTGCGCAATGAGCAGTTCTTC. It yields the protein CSVSVRGLRNEQFF.

The chain is built from TRBV7-2 and TRBJ2-3; D call uncertain. The length of the CDR3 is 14 residues. V lost 1 base to trimming and J lost 6 bases, with 11 bases between them. The V gene's germline CDR1 is SGHTA and CDR2 FQGNSA. The CDR3 protein is CASSLVLAGDTQYF. The CDR3 nucleotides read TGTGCCAGCAGCTTAGTCCTCGCCGGGGATACGCAGTATTTT.

The chain is built from TRBV11-2 and TRBJ2-7; perhaps TRBD2 as D (6 bases). With 6 bases removed from V and 9 bases from J, the gap between germline ends came to 18 bases. The CDR3 has 13 residues. The V gene's germline CDR1 is SGHAT and CDR2 FQNNGV. CDR3 amino acids: CASSPGREFGQYF. The CDR3 DNA follows: TGTGCCAGCAGTCCCGGTCGGGAGTTCGGGCAGTACTTC. Full variable domain (rest looked up from reference TRBV11-2 and TRBJ2-7): EAGVAQSPRYKIIEKRQSVAFWCNPISGHATLYWYQQILGQGPKLLIQFQNNGVVDDSQLPKDRFSAERLKGVDSTLKIQPAKLEDSAVYLCASSPGREFGQYFGPGTRLTVT.

The CDR3 sequence is CASSFEGISYNEQFF. Written as DNA, the CDR3 is TGCGCCAGCAGCTTTGAAGGGATCTCCTACAATGAGCAGTTCTTC. The J gene is TRBJ2-1, the V gene TRBV5-1; D unresolved. Trimming removed 2 bases at V and 0 bases at J, with 9 bases between. Per the germline V gene, CDR1 is SGHRS and CDR2 is YFSETQ. CDR3 size: 15 residues.

V gene TRBV30 combines with J gene TRBJ1-5; tentative D call: TRBD1 (5 bases). Trimming left V 0 bases short and J 2 bases short, with 8 bases between. The germline CDR1 and CDR2 sequences are GTSNPN and SVGIG (reference sequence). CDR3 length: 14 residues. The CDR3, as DNA: TGTGCCTGGAGTGTTGGCAGGGGCAATCAGCCCCAGCATTTT. Its translation: CAWSVGRGNQPQHF.

The chain uses TRBV30 and TRBJ1-5, with D unresolved. This CDR3 is 15 amino acids long. From germline, CDR1 is GTSNPN and CDR2 SVGIG (reference sequence). Trimming took 1 base from V and 1 from J, leaving 11 bases between them. CDR3 amino acids: CAWSEVGMSNQPQHF. In DNA, the CDR3 is TGTGCCTGGAGTGAGGTCGGAATGAGCAATCAGCCCCAGCATTTT.

The chain recombines TRBV27 with TRBJ2-7; TRBD1 aligns across 9 bases. J gave up 4 bases and V 5 bases, and 9 bases lay outside the gene matches. Germline loops: CDR1 MNHEY, CDR2 SMNVEV (reference sequence). The length of the CDR3 is 15 residues. CDR3 sequence: CASSVRDRVVYEQYF. In DNA, the CDR3 is TGTGCCAGCAGTGTCCGGGACAGGGTCGTTTACGAGCAGTACTTC.

The CDR3 coding sequence is TGTGCCTGGAGTGTCCTTACAGCCTACGAGCAGTACTTC. This codes for CAWSVLTAYEQYF. V usage is TRBV30 and J usage is TRBJ2-7; D is unclear. Between the trimmed V and J ends, which lost 0 bases and 2 bases, there was a span of 8 bases. The CDR3 has 13 amino acids. CDR1 GTSNPN and CDR2 SVGIG come from the germline V gene (reference sequence).

This clone was detected only a few times. This rearrangement joins TRBV6-1 to TRBJ1-1; D gene uncertain. Germline loops: CDR1 MNHNS, CDR2 SASEGT. The CDR3 contains 11 residues. Trimming shortened V by 7 bases and J by 11 bases, and 14 bases separated the two germline ends. The CDR3: CASKREDWAFF. CDR3 coding DNA: TGTGCCAGCAAAAGGGAGGATTGGGCTTTCTTT.

The gene calls are TRBV5-6 and TRBJ1-5; tentative D call: TRBD1 (5 bases). The CDR3 totals 12 residues. The germline gives CDR1 SGHDT, CDR2 YYEEEE. The ends were cut back, 4 bases at V and 7 bases at J, with 9 bases in the middle. The CDR3, as DNA: TGTGCCAGCAGCATCAGGGACCAGCCCCAGCATTTT. This gives the protein CASSIRDQPQHF.

The chain uses TRBV20-1 and TRBJ1-1, with D perhaps TRBD1 (5 bases). Trimming left V 6 bases short and J 10 bases short, with 15 bases between. CDR1 and CDR2 (germline): DFQATT, SNEGSKA (reference sequence). The CDR3 is 11 residues long. The CDR3 spells CSARDPPGAFF. DNA of the CDR3: TGCAGTGCAAGGGACCCACCGGGAGCTTTCTTT.

This clone was seen a handful of times. V usage is TRBV6-1 and J usage is TRBJ2-7; the match to TRBD1 covers 8 bases. V was clipped by 2 bases and J by 3 bases; unmatched bases: 9. This CDR3 has 16 residues. In germline, CDR1 is MNHNS, CDR2 SASEGT. DNA of the CDR3: TGTGCCAGCAGTGAATCAGGACAGGGCGGATACTACGAGCAGTACTTC. It translates to CASSESGQGGYYEQYF.

The chain is built from TRBV15 and TRBJ2-6; D not resolved. CDR3 length: 14 residues. Trimming shortened V by 1 base and J by 4 bases, and 5 bases separated the two germline ends. From germline, CDR1 is LNHNV and CDR2 YYDKDF (reference sequence). CDR3 sequence reads: CATSRGVGANVLTF. Written as DNA, the CDR3 is TGTGCCACCAGCAGAGGGGTGGGGGCCAACGTCCTGACTTTC.

The chain recombines TRBV5-6 with TRBJ1-5; D remains unclear. Between the trimmed V and J ends, which lost 4 bases and 4 bases, there was a span of 6 bases. In germline, CDR1 is SGHDT, CDR2 YYEEEE. This CDR3 has 12 residues. The CDR3 DNA is TGTGCCAGCAGCGGTGGGAATCAGCCCCAGCATTTT. Encoded protein: CASSGGNQPQHF.

This clone showed up just once. The chain is built from TRBV7-2 and TRBJ2-4; TRBD2 aligns across 7 bases. The trim removed 5 bases at V and 1 base at J, leaving 11 bases unmatched. The CDR3 consists of 17 residues. CDR1 and CDR2 from the germline V gene are SGHTA and FQGNSA. The CDR3 bases are TGTGCCAGCAGCGCGCAAGGTCCACTAGCGGCCAAAAACATTCAGTACTTC. Its translation is CASSAQGPLAAKNIQYF.

This clone was found a few times. The chain links TRBV10-3 to TRBJ2-7; the match to TRBD1 covers 7 bases. The CDR3 has 14 residues. Germline V gene data show CDR1 as ENHRY and CDR2 as SYGVKD. The V segment lost 2 bases and the J segment 6 bases; nucleotides outside the gene matches: 7. CDR3 nucleotide sequence: TGTGCCATCAGTGAGACCGGACAGGTGGGCGAGCAGTACTTC. Its translation is CAISETGQVGEQYF.

The V gene is TRBV30, the J gene TRBJ2-1; 9 nucleotides align to TRBD2. CDR3 length: 13 residues. Germline V lookup: CDR1 GTSNPN, CDR2 SVGIG (reference sequence). Trimming at V came to 2 bases and at J to 15 bases, leaving 11 bases not matched to a gene. CDR3 amino acids: CAWSRLAGDRRFF. As DNA, the CDR3 is TGTGCCTGGAGTCGTTTAGCGGGGGATCGTCGGTTCTTC.

Only one count was recorded for this clone. Other DNA sequences from this sample encode an identical CDR3 as well. The chain is built from TRBV5-1 and TRBJ2-7; D may be TRBD2 (6 bases). The CDR3 runs to 12 residues. The germline V and J ends were trimmed by 0 bases and 6 bases, with 7 bases remaining between them. CDR1 and CDR2 from the germline V gene are SGHRS and YFSETQ. The DNA for the CDR3 is TGCGCCAGCAGCTTGGAGGGACTCGAGCAGTACTTC. This gives the protein CASSLEGLEQYF. Full variable domain (rest looked up from reference TRBV5-1 and TRBJ2-7): KAGVTQTPRYLIKTRGQQVTLSCSPISGHRSVSWYQQTPGQGLQFLFEYFSETQRNKGNFPGRFSGRQFSNSRSEMNVSTLELGDSALYLCASSLEGLEQYFGPGTRLTVT.